A single T cell receptor beta chain is shown here with its context. This clone's antigen is unknown. There are no base qualities to consult, and no much larger clone falls within one base. TCRbeta CDR3 regions were amplified from genomic DNA using the immunoSEQ Assay, a bias-controlled multiplex PCR. The study's own analysis went as follows. The number of nucleated cells in each sample was estimated from the amplification of reference gene primers within the assay. To quantify the absolute abundance of each unique TCRbeta CDR3 rearrangement, sequence reads were collapsed and filtered. Productive Simpson clonality was computed per sample as the square root of Simpson's diversity index over productive rearrangements. TCRdb took over this immuneACCESS table, retaining in-frame rearrangements with V and J assigned. Such tables are incomplete; in checked studies, under half of the missing clones stem from an unresolved V gene, and the remainder is unexplained. From that table come the V and J calls and clone size; the DNA was used to work out D and trimming. Within this sample are 250,000 to 300,000 clones, with approximately 86% of them counted one time only. The ten largest clones add up to approximately 5.1% of the sample.

This entry comes from a study of blood T cell repertoires in COVID-19 (dated by TCRdb to about 2020). In terms of the full investigation: Samples from collaborators originated in the United States, Italy and Spain and spanned both the acute and convalescent phases of COVID-19. The material from the prospective study consisted of cDNA or gDNA derived from T cells, B-cell-depleted T cells, or PBMCs. Deeply sampled blood TCRbeta repertoires from subjects exposed to, actively infected with, or recovered from COVID-19 were included in the dataset. The repertoires were made available in a free public database intended to serve as a resource for research on the immune response to SARS-CoV-2. The samples were drawn from the first 160 participants of the ongoing ImmuneRACE study and from some 1,300 subjects provided by 6 global collaborators. Sample metadata almost always included a de-identified subject ID, COVID-19 status, age in years and sex. Where available, HLA class I and class II types were obtained from metadata supplied by the sample provider rather than from assay-based typing.

Results and caveats for the whole study, not just this receptor: The amount of clinical and demographic metadata varied by source and participant and was provided uncurated.

CDR1 PRHDT and CDR2 FYEKMQ are derived from the germline V gene (reference sequence). The CDR3 runs 13 residues from the cysteine to the phenylalanine. Left in the record is the CDR3 DNA by itself, 39 bases read in frame from the first base. Trimming takes 3 bases off V and 6 bases off J; junction bases not matched to a gene: 3. One collaborating source in Seattle enrolled patients while the patients were actively infected and followed the patients over time throughout the course of disease. The collaborating institutions used their own protocols to collect whole blood in K2EDTA tubes. For TCRbeta analysis, collaborator samples were shipped as frozen whole blood, as isolated PBMCs, or as DNA extracted from either sample type.

The rearrangement combines TRBV13 with TRBJ2-7, with 9 bases in between that match TRBD1. This TCR was sampled from a woman between 55 and 75 years old with COVID-19, enrolled during active disease. Sequences were obtained from peripheral blood. The CDR3 protein sequence reads: CASSFGTGSEQYF. In nucleotides, the sequence is TGTGCCAGCAGCTTCGGGACAGGGAGCGAGCAGTACTTC. The variable domain in full, with residues beyond the CDR3 obtained from the reference TRBV13 and TRBJ2-7 genes, is AAGVIQSPRHLIKEKRETATLKCYPIPRHDTVYWYQQGPGQDPQFLISFYEKMQSDKGSIPDRFSAQQFSDYHSELNMSSLELGDSALYFCASSFGTGSEQYFGPGTRLTVT.